The rows below give T cell receptor beta chains drawn from one sample of a study. One entry per CDR3 protein results from TCRdb running MiXCR on the RT-PCR reads. The repertoire has about 680,000 distinct CDR3 sequences, 14% of them found once; the top ten carry roughly 4%. Sequencing was performed on memory CD4+ T cells from blood. These receptors were obtained from a female donor in good health, serving as a healthy control. The CDR3 runs from the conserved cysteine through the conserved F or W. A D gene is named only where the DNA matches it firmly. Rows may omit the clone size; those that give it use once, few, many or a size class.

V	size	D	J	CDR3	DNA
TRBV18	NA	NA	TRBJ1-1	CASYPGGGQNTEAFF	TGTGCCAGCTACCCGGGGGGAGGACAGAACACTGAAGCTTTCTTT
TRBV28	few	TRBD2	TRBJ2-5	CATWESGRPETQYF	TGTGCCACCTGGGAGAGCGGGAGACCGGAGACCCAGTACTTC
TRBV20-1	NA	NA	TRBJ2-3	CSAGGLDTQYF	TGCAGTGCTGGGGGGCTAGATACGCAGTATTTT
TRBV9	few	NA	TRBJ2-1	CASSVTGRGSYNEQFF	TGTGCCAGCAGCGTAACGGGCAGGGGCTCCTACAATGAGCAGTTCTTC
TRBV7-9	few	NA	TRBJ1-1	CASSHKDEAFF	TGTGCCAGCAGCCATAAGGATGAAGCTTTCTTT
TRBV12-3/TRBV12-4	many	TRBD1	TRBJ2-1	CASSLSAGGNEQFF	TGTGCCAGCAGTTTATCGGCAGGGGGCAATGAGCAGTTCTTC
TRBV5-1	few	NA	TRBJ1-1	CASSDGQTFEAFF	TGCGCCAGCAGCGACGGACAGACTTTTGAAGCTTTCTTT
TRBV28	NA	NA	TRBJ1-2	CASSLSKGDGYTF	TGTGCCAGCAGTTTATCTAAGGGGGATGGCTACACCTTC
TRBV2	NA	NA	TRBJ1-1	CASIIRPNTEAFF	TGTGCCAGCATTATCAGGCCGAACACTGAAGCTTTCTTT
TRBV5-5	many	NA	TRBJ2-3	CASSWSRGSDTQYF	TGTGCCAGCAGCTGGTCTAGAGGGTCAGATACGCAGTATTTT
TRBV9	NA	NA	TRBJ2-2	CASSVLSGGTATGELFF	TGTGCCAGCAGCGTACTTTCTGGCGGGACCGCCACCGGGGAGCTGTTTTTT
TRBV12-3/TRBV12-4	NA	NA	TRBJ2-7	CASSLQGTSAEQYF	TGTGCCAGCAGTTTGCAGGGCACATCCGCCGAGCAGTACTTC
TRBV6-5	many	NA	TRBJ2-7	CASNTRRAGPPYEQYF	TGTGCCAGCAATACACGGCGTGCGGGGCCCCCCTACGAGCAGTACTTC
TRBV27	NA	TRBD1	TRBJ1-5	CASSLRGTDFNQPQHF	TGTGCCAGCAGTTTACGAGGGACAGACTTTAATCAGCCCCAGCATTTT
TRBV7-2	NA	NA	TRBJ1-5	CASSLFRGPQHF	TGTGCCAGCAGCTTATTCCGGGGGCCCCAGCATTTT
TRBV7-8	few	NA	TRBJ2-2	CASSLKNTGELFF	TGTGCCAGCAGCTTAAAAAACACCGGGGAGCTGTTTTTT